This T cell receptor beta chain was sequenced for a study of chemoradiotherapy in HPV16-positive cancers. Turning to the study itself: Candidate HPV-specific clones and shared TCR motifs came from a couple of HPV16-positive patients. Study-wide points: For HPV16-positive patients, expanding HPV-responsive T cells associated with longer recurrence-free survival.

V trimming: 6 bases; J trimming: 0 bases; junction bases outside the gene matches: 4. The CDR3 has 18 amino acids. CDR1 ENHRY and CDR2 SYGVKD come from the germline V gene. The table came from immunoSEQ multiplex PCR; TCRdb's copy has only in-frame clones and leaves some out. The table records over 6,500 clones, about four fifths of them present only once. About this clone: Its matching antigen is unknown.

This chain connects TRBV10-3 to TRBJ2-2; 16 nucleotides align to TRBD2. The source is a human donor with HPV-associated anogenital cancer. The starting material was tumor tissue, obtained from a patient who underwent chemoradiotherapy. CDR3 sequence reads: CAIRSGTSGGANTGELFF. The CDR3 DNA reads TGTGCCATCAGGTCCGGGACTAGCGGGGGGGCGAACACCGGGGAGCTGTTTTTT.